This T cell receptor beta chain was obtained from a study of long-term antiretroviral therapy in people with HIV. This CDR3 region has 15 residues. Trimming stripped 8 bases from V and 4 bases from J, with 20 bases between. Germline V gene sequence: CDR1 SEHNR, CDR2 FQNEAQ (reference sequence). Samples were assayed with immunoSEQ v3.0 at survey level. Profiled with immunoSEQ multiplex PCR; TCRdb holds only in-frame clones, not every one. The table shows 40,000 or so clones, with 86% occurring only once. Per donor, at least one pre-ART and at least two post-ART PBMC samples were obtained. Study-wide findings and caveats: Gathering of blood took place between the mid-2000s and the late 2010s, possibly under older ART regimens. Before ART, certain clones expanded, and these dominated the repertoire at all time points. After ART, diversity increased yet remained lower than transplant donor controls.

As concerns this clone: The antigen is unknown.

The chain couples TRBV7-9 to TRBJ1-2; D is unresolved. Here the sequenced sample was unsorted PBMCs, taken just before starting antiretroviral therapy. The clonotype comes from a woman aged 18-35 years with HIV. The CDR3 nucleotides are TGTGCCAGCCTAATGGACGGAGGTAATTTCTATGGCTACACCTTC. Encoded protein: CASLMDGGNFYGYTF.